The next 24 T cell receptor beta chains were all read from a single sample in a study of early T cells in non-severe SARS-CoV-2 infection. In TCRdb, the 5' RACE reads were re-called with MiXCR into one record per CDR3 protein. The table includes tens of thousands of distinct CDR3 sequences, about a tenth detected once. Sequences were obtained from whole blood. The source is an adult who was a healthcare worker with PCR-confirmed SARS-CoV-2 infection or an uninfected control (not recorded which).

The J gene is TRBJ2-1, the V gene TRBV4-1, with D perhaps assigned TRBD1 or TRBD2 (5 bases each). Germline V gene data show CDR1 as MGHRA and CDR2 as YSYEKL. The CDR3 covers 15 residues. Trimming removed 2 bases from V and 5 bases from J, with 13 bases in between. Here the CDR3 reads CASSQPGTGDNEQFF. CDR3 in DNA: TGCGCCAGCAGCCAACCCGGGACGGGCGACAATGAGCAGTTCTTC.

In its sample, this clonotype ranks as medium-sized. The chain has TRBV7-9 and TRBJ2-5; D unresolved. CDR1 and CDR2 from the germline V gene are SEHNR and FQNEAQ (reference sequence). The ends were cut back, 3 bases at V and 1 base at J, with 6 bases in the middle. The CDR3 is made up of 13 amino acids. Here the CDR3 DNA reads TGTGCCAGCAGCTTCGACACCCAAGAGACCCAGTACTTC. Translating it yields CASSFDTQETQYF.

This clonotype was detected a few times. The DNA of the CDR3 is TGTGCCACCAGTGATTGGGCCCCCCCGGCAAATTCACCCCTCCACTTT. It yields the protein CATSDWAPPANSPLHF. This rearrangement joins TRBV24-1 to TRBJ1-6; D is undetermined. The germline V gene encodes CDR1 KGHDR and CDR2 SFDVKD. The ends were cut back, 2 bases at V and 7 bases at J, with 14 bases in the middle. The CDR3 runs 16 residues.

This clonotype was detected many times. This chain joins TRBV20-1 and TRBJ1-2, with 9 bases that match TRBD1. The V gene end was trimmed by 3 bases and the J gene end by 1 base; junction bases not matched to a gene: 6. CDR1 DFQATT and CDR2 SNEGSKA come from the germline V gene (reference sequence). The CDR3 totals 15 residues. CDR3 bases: TGCAGTGCTAGCAGACAGGGGGGCTATAACTATGGCTACACCTTC. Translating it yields CSASRQGGYNYGYTF.

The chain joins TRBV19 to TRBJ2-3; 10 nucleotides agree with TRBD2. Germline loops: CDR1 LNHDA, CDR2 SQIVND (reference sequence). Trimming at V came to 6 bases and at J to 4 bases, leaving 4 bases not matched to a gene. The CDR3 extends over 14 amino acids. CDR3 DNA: TGTGCCAGTAGCACTAGCGGGGTCGCAGATACGCAGTATTTT. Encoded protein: CASSTSGVADTQYF.

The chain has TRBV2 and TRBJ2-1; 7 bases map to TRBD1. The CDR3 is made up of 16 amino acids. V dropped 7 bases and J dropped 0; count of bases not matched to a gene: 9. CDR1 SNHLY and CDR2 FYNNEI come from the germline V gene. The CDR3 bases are TGTGCCAGCACTCGACAGGGATGGAGCTCCTACAATGAGCAGTTCTTC. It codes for CASTRQGWSSYNEQFF.

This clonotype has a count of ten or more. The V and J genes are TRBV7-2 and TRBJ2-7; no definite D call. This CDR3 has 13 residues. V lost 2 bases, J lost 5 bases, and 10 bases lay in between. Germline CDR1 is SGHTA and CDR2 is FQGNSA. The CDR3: CASSLSASHEQYF. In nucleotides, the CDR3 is TGTGCCAGCAGCTTATCAGCATCTCACGAGCAGTACTTC.

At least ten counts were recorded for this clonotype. The CDR3 DNA follows: TGCAGTGCCGACCCGGGACGGCGAACCAAAAACATTCAGTACTTC. Protein: CSADPGRRTKNIQYF. The chain couples TRBV20-1 to TRBJ2-4; D could derive from TRBD1 or TRBD2 (5 bases each). The V and J ends lost 6 bases and 2 bases respectively, with 17 bases between them. This CDR3 has 15 amino acids. Germline CDR1 reads DFQATT; CDR2 reads SNEGSKA (reference sequence).

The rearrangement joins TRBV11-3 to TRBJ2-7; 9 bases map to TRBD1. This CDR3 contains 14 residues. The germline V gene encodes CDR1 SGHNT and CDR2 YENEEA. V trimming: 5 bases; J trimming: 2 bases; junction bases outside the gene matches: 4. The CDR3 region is CASSVGQGAYEQYF. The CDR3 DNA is TGTGCCAGCAGCGTGGGACAGGGAGCCTACGAGCAGTACTTC.

The CDR3 sequence: CASGSPASGYEQYF. The CDR3 DNA sequence: TGTGCTAGTGGATCCCCGGCTAGCGGTTACGAGCAGTACTTC. The chain recombines TRBV12-5 with TRBJ2-7, with 7 bases matching TRBD2. This CDR3 spans 14 amino acids. Looked up from germline, CDR1 is LGHNT and CDR2 is FRNRAP. The V gene end was trimmed by 6 bases and the J gene end by 4 bases; junction bases not matched to a gene: 9.

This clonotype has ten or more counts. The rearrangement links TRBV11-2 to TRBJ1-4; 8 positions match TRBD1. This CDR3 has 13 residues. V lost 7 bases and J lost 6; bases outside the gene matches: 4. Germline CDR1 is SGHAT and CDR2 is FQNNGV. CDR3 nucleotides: TGTGCCAGCACCCGGACAGGGTATGAAAAACTGTTTTTT. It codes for CASTRTGYEKLFF.

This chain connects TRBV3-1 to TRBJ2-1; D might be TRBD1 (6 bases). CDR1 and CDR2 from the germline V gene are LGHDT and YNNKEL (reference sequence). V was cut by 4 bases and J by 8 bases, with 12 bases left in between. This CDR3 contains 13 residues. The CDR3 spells CASSRDTGYEQFF. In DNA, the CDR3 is TGTGCCAGCAGCCGGGACACCGGGTATGAGCAGTTCTTC.

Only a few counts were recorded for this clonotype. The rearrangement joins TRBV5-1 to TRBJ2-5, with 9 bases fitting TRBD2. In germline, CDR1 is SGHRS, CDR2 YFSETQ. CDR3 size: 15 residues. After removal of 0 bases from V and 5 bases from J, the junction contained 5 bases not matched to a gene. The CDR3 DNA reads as TGCGCCAGCAGCTTGGAGGGTCTAGCGGGGGAGACCCAGTACTTC. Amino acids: CASSLEGLAGETQYF.

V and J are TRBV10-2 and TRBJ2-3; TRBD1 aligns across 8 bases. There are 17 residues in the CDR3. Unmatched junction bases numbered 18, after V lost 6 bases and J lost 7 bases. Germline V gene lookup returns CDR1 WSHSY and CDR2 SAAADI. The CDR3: CASRGRPRGTGGHTQYF. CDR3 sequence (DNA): TGCGCCAGCAGGGGCCGCCCCCGGGGGACAGGCGGCCATACGCAGTATTTT.

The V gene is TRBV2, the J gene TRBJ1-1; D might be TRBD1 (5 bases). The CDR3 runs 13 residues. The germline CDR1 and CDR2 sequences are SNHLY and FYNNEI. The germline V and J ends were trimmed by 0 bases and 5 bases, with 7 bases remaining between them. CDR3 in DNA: TGTGCCAGCAGTGAAGCGGGGGTGACTGAAGCTTTCTTT. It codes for CASSEAGVTEAFF.

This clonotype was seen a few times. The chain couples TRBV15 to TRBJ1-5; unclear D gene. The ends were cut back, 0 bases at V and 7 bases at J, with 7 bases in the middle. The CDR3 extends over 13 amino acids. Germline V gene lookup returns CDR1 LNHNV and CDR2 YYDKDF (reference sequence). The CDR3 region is CATSRERRQPQHF. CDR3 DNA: TGTGCCACCAGCAGAGAAAGGAGGCAGCCCCAGCATTTT.

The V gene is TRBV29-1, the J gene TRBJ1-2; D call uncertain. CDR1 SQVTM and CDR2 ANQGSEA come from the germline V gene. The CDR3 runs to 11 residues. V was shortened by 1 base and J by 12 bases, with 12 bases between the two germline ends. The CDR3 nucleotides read TGCAGCGTTGAAGGCCGCTTTAAGAACACCTTC. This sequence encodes CSVEGRFKNTF.

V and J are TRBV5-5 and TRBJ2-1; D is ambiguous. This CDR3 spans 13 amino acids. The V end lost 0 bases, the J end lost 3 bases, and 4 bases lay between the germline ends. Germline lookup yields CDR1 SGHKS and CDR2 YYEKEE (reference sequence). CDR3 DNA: TGTGCCAGCAGCTTGGCCGTCTACAATGAGCAGTTCTTC. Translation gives CASSLAVYNEQFF.

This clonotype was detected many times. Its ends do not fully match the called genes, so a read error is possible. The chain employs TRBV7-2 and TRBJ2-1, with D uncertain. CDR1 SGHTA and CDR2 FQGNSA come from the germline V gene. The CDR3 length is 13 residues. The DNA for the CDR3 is TGTTCCAGCAGCTTAGGTTGGGACAATGAGCAGTTCTTC. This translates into CSSSLGWDNEQFF. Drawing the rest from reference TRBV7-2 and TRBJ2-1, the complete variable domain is GAGVSQSPSNKVTEKGKDVELRCDPISGHTALYWYRQSLGQGLEFLIYFQGNSAPDKSGLPSDRFSAERTGGSVSTLTIQRTQQEDSAVYLCSSSLGWDNEQFFGPGTRLTVL.

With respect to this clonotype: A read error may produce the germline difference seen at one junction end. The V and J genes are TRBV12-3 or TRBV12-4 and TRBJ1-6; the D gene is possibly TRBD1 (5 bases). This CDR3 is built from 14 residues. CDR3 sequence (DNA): TGTGCCAGCAGGACAGACAAGATTTATTCACCCCTCCATTTT. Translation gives CASRTDKIYSPLHF.

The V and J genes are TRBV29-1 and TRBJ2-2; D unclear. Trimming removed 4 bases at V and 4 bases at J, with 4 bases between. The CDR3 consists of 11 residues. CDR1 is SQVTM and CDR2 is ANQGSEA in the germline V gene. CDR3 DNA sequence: TGCAGCGTTGGGGGCACCGGGGAGCTGTTTTTT. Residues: CSVGGTGELFF.

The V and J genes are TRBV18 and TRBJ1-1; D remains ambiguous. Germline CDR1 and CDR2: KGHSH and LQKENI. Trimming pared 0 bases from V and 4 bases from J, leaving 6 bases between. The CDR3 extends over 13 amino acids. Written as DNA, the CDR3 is TGTGCCAGCTCACCACCAGTAAGCACTGAAGCTTTCTTT. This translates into CASSPPVSTEAFF.

CDR3 nucleotide sequence: TGCAGTGCTAGATTCAGCTCCTACAATGAGCAGTTCTTC. It encodes CSARFSSYNEQFF. V gene TRBV20-1 combines with J gene TRBJ2-1, with D hard to call. Trimming cost V 2 bases and J 0 bases, with 5 bases left between them. CDR1 DFQATT and CDR2 SNEGSKA come from the germline V gene (reference sequence). The CDR3 has 13 amino acids.

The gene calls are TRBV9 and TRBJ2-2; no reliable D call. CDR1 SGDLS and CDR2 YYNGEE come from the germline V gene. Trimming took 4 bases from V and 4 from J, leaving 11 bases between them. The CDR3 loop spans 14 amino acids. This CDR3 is CASSSSGITGELFF. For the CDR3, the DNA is TGTGCCAGCAGCTCTTCTGGGATCACCGGGGAGCTGTTTTTT. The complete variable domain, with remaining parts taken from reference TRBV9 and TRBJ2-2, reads DSGVTQTPKHLITATGQRVTLRCSPRSGDLSVYWYQQSLDQGLQFLIQYYNGEERAKGNILERFSAQQFPDLHSELNLSSLELGDSALYFCASSSSGITGELFFGEGSRLTVL.